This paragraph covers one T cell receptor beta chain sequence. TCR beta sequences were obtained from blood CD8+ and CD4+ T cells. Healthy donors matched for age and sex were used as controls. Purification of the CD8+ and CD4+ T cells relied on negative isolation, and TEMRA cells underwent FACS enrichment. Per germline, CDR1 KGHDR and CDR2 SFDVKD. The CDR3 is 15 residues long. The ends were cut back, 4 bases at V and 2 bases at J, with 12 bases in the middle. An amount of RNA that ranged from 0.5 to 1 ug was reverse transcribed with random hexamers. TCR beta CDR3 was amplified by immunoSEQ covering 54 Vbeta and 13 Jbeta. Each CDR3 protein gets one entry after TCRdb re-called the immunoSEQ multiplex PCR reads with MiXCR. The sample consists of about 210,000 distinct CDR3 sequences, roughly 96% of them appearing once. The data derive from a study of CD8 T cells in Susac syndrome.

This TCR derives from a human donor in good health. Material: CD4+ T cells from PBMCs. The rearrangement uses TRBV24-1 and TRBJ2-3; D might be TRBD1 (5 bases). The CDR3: CATSDPVTDTDTQYF. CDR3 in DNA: TGTGCCACCAGTGACCCCGTGACAGACACAGATACGCAGTATTTT.